This is a list of T cell receptor beta chains from one sample in a study of multiple sclerosis patients with progressive multifocal leukoencephalopathy. Method: immunoSEQ multiplex PCR; TCRdb's copy keeps in-frame clones and lacks some. Here the sample spans 25,000 to 35,000 clones, around nine tenths being singletons. The sample here was PBMCs, taken from a patient treated with natalizumab. The receptors were sampled from a human donor with multiple sclerosis. The CDR3 runs from the conserved cysteine through the conserved F or W. Fields, in order: D gene, CDR3 length, V gene, CDR3 protein. The D gene is left open where the match is weak.

d_call: -
cdr3_length: 14
v_call: TRBV5-1
cdr3_aa: CASSLVAEADTQYF

d_call: TRBD1
cdr3_length: 14
v_call: TRBV5-6
cdr3_aa: CASSLGKGAREQYF

d_call: TRBD2
cdr3_length: 18
v_call: TRBV28
cdr3_aa: CASSPIPVWREGGVEQYF

d_call: TRBD1
cdr3_length: 14
v_call: TRBV19
cdr3_aa: CASDSGQGPDTQYF

d_call: -
cdr3_length: 14
v_call: TRBV5-1
cdr3_aa: CASSLGDGSYEQYF

d_call: TRBD2
cdr3_length: 14
v_call: TRBV5-1
cdr3_aa: CASSLLAGYNEQFF

d_call: -
cdr3_length: 11
v_call: TRBV6-5
cdr3_aa: CASMAHTEAFF

d_call: TRBD2
cdr3_length: 14
v_call: TRBV11-2
cdr3_aa: CASSLALGTSSEFF

d_call: TRBD2
cdr3_length: 15
v_call: TRBV5-4
cdr3_aa: CASSLDSGSWNEQFF

d_call: -
cdr3_length: 16
v_call: TRBV4-1
cdr3_aa: CASSQEGFRDSYEQYF

d_call: -
cdr3_length: 14
v_call: TRBV5-6
cdr3_aa: CAVYRGLKQNEQFF

d_call: -
cdr3_length: 15
v_call: TRBV7-2
cdr3_aa: CASSFPRLTGDTQYF

d_call: -
cdr3_length: 13
v_call: TRBV19
cdr3_aa: CASKGVGDTEAFF

d_call: -
cdr3_length: 15
v_call: TRBV13
cdr3_aa: CASSRGQGSSYEQYF

d_call: -
cdr3_length: 15
v_call: TRBV11-2
cdr3_aa: CASSLDYRGDYGYTF

d_call: -
cdr3_length: 13
v_call: TRBV23-1
cdr3_aa: CASSPTGNTEAFF

d_call: -
cdr3_length: 14
v_call: TRBV19
cdr3_aa: CASSFRAGNTEAFF

d_call: -
cdr3_length: 18
v_call: TRBV2
cdr3_aa: CASCGSDPAGAGGNIQYF

d_call: -
cdr3_length: 16
v_call: TRBV19
cdr3_aa: CASSIGGAGGIFEQFF

d_call: TRBD1
cdr3_length: 16
v_call: TRBV6-6
cdr3_aa: CASSYGLGTGIIGYTF

d_call: -
cdr3_length: 12
v_call: TRBV6-4
cdr3_aa: CASSPDVETQYF

d_call: -
cdr3_length: 17
v_call: TRBV18
cdr3_aa: CASSPLTRGSVGEKLFF

d_call: -
cdr3_length: 15
v_call: TRBV18
cdr3_aa: CASSPQASGTNEQFF

d_call: -
cdr3_length: 13
v_call: TRBV7-9
cdr3_aa: CASSTGSNEKLFF

d_call: -
cdr3_length: 14
v_call: TRBV7-8
cdr3_aa: CASSPMGRGYEQYF

d_call: -
cdr3_length: 14
v_call: TRBV5-1
cdr3_aa: CASSLVQRLDTQYF

d_call: -
cdr3_length: 14
v_call: TRBV7-9
cdr3_aa: CASSFSQGHTEAFF

d_call: TRBD1
cdr3_length: 15
v_call: TRBV5-4
cdr3_aa: CASSAGQGRTGELFF

d_call: -
cdr3_length: 11
v_call: TRBV5-4
cdr3_aa: CASSLAYEQFF

d_call: -
cdr3_length: 14
v_call: TRBV6-5
cdr3_aa: CASSYSILYNEQFF

d_call: TRBD1
cdr3_length: 15
v_call: TRBV2
cdr3_aa: CASSVGDREGNTIYF

d_call: -
cdr3_length: 15
v_call: TRBV7-9
cdr3_aa: CASSPVGGSNQPQHF

d_call: TRBD1
cdr3_length: 15
v_call: TRBV11-2
cdr3_aa: CASSLRAGGEEKLFF

d_call: TRBD2
cdr3_length: 15
v_call: TRBV2
cdr3_aa: CASTQGLAGVDEQFF

d_call: TRBD2
cdr3_length: 14
v_call: TRBV7-2
cdr3_aa: CAQGNGRVQETQYF

d_call: TRBD2
cdr3_length: 17
v_call: TRBV5-1
cdr3_aa: CASSLRLAGEFSVEQFF

d_call: -
cdr3_length: 12
v_call: TRBV7-9
cdr3_aa: CASSLVSYEQYF

d_call: -
cdr3_length: 16
v_call: TRBV7-7
cdr3_aa: CASSLQGSASYNEQFF

d_call: -
cdr3_length: 15
v_call: TRBV7-9
cdr3_aa: CASSLDGALNTEAFF

d_call: -
cdr3_length: 14
v_call: TRBV28
cdr3_aa: CASSLGQLNTEAFF

d_call: TRBD1
cdr3_length: 14
v_call: TRBV5-4
cdr3_aa: CASSLWGQRNEQFF

d_call: TRBD1
cdr3_length: 11
v_call: TRBV29-1
cdr3_aa: CSFNRGSEQYF

d_call: -
cdr3_length: 13
v_call: TRBV6-6
cdr3_aa: CASSYSIYGGYTF

d_call: -
cdr3_length: 15
v_call: TRBV5-1
cdr3_aa: CASSHSGASTDTQYF

d_call: TRBD1
cdr3_length: 17
v_call: TRBV7-2
cdr3_aa: CASSLEGQVEVAGELFF

d_call: TRBD1
cdr3_length: 16
v_call: TRBV6-5
cdr3_aa: CASSYGPGQSSYEQYF

d_call: -
cdr3_length: 16
v_call: TRBV7-9
cdr3_aa: CASSLDGAVSGSGYTF

d_call: TRBD1
cdr3_length: 16
v_call: TRBV27
cdr3_aa: CASSSLRQGWVYEQYF